This passage covers 5 T cell receptor beta chains from one sample sequenced in a study of Ad26.COV2.S vaccination and SARS-CoV-2 variants. Treatment specified: 15 to 20 received Ad26.COV2.S at low or high dose, single or two shots; roughly five received placebo; per-sample allocation not given. After the first vaccine or placebo injection, samples were drawn on day 63. TCRdb's table, derived via immunoSEQ multiplex PCR, lists solely in-frame clones and lacks some. Seen here are 380,000 or so clones, about 80% observed once, and the top ten hold around 7.4%. The source was peripheral blood, collected in a trial of Ad26.COV2.S vaccine versus placebo. Source of these receptors: a person between 18 and 59 years old who received the Ad26.COV2.S COVID-19 vaccine or a placebo.

The CDR3 loop reads CAIQRDNSYEQYF. DNA of the CDR3: TGTGCCATCCAGCGGGACAACTCCTACGAGCAGTACTTC. The V and J genes are TRBV10-3 and TRBJ2-7; tentatively, D is TRBD2 (7 bases). Germline CDR1 reads ENHRY; CDR2 reads SYGVKD. With 8 bases removed from V and 0 bases from J, the gap between germline ends came to 11 bases. The CDR3 runs 13 residues.

For this clone: Compared with germline, one end of the junction differs, possibly owing to a read error. The J gene is TRBJ1-1, the V gene TRBV2; D unresolved. This CDR3 region has 10 residues. The germline V gene encodes CDR1 SNHLY and CDR2 FYNNEI. CDR3 in DNA: TGTGCCAGCAGTGAAAACGGACTGATCTTT. Translation gives CASSENGLIF.

The chain carries TRBV10-3 and TRBJ2-4, with TRBD1 matching over 7 bases. CDR3 length equals 14 residues. J gave up 8 bases and V 2 bases, and 6 bases lay outside the gene matches. Germline values: CDR1 ENHRY, CDR2 SYGVKD. CDR3 bases: TGTGCCATCAGTGAGCGAGACAGGGCGGACATTCAGTACTTC. Translated: CAISERDRADIQYF.

The rearrangement uses TRBV18 and TRBJ1-1; no reliable D call. Trimming stripped 6 bases from V and 1 base from J, with 15 bases between. The CDR3 has 15 amino acids. Per germline, CDR1 KGHSH and CDR2 LQKENI. The chain's CDR3 is CASSHRQQKNTEAFF. The CDR3 DNA reads TGTGCCAGCTCTCACCGGCAACAGAAGAACACTGAAGCTTTCTTT. The variable domain in full, with the rest retrieved from reference TRBV18 and TRBJ1-1, is NAGVMQNPRHLVRRRGQEARLRCSPMKGHSHVYWYRQLPEEGLKFMVYLQKENIIDESGMPKERFSAEFPKEGPSILRIQQVVRGDSAAYFCASSHRQQKNTEAFFGQGTRLTVV.

The J gene is TRBJ2-7, the V gene TRBV7-6; D is possibly TRBD1 or TRBD2 (5 bases each). This CDR3 contains 15 residues. The V end was cut by 3 bases, the J end by 5 bases, with 17 bases between. Looked up from germline, CDR1 is SGHVS and CDR2 is FNYEAQ. This CDR3 reads CASSLGTLAGHEQYF. The CDR3 nucleotides read TGTGCCAGCAGCTTGGGGACCCTAGCCGGGCACGAGCAGTACTTC.